The next 6 T cell receptor beta chains were all read from a single sample in a study of T and B cells in COVID-19 patients. Each TRB amplification used about 250-550 ng of genomic DNA from blood. TRB rearrangements were amplified by multiplex PCR with BIOMED2 TRB-A/B primers. MiXCR was run by TCRdb on the multiplex PCR reads, yielding one entry per CDR3 protein. The repertoire has thousands of distinct CDR3 sequences, approximately 22% of them found once; the top ten carry approximately 4%. Material for sequencing was blood. The receptors shown here come from a human donor who had recovered from COVID-19.

The rearrangement links TRBV5-1 to TRBJ2-2; 9 bases map to TRBD1. CDR1 and CDR2 from the germline V gene are SGHRS and YFSETQ. The CDR3 consists of 17 residues. Unmatched junction bases numbered 7, after V lost 4 bases and J lost 0 bases. In nucleotides, the CDR3 is TGCGCCAGCAGCCATACCGGGACAGGGACGAACACCGGGGAGCTGTTTTTT. Translated, it gives CASSHTGTGTNTGELFF.

CDR3 in amino acids: CSARGTGISNQPQHF. DNA of the CDR3: TGCAGTGCTAGGGGGACAGGGATCAGCAATCAGCCCCAGCATTTT. V and J are TRBV20-1 and TRBJ1-5, with 9 nucleotides matching TRBD1. In germline, CDR1 is DFQATT, CDR2 SNEGSKA (reference sequence). The CDR3 consists of 15 residues. The V and J ends lost 3 bases and 1 base, in that order; junction bases with no gene match: 4.

The chain recombines TRBV29-1 with TRBJ2-5, with 14 positions matching TRBD2. V was clipped by 5 bases and J by 5 bases; unmatched bases: 13. The CDR3 spans 17 residues. The germline CDR1 and CDR2 sequences are SQVTM and ANQGSEA. CDR3 coding DNA: TGCAGCGTTACAAAAGGGACTAGCGGGGGCCGGGGGGAGACCCAGTACTTC. Amino acids: CSVTKGTSGGRGETQYF. Variable domain in full (rest from reference TRBV29-1 and TRBJ2-5): SAVISQKPSRDICQRGTSLTIQCQVDSQVTMMFWYRQQPGQSLTLIATANQGSEATYESGFVIDKFPISRPNLTFSTLTVSNMSPEDSSIYLCSVTKGTSGGRGETQYFGPGTRLLVL.

The chain carries TRBV6-1 and TRBJ2-7, with 11 bases lining up with TRBD2. In germline, CDR1 is MNHNS, CDR2 SASEGT. The CDR3 runs 15 residues. The J segment lost 3 bases and the V segment lost 5 bases, leaving 6 bases of the junction unmatched. CDR3 sequence: CASSISGGAFYEQYF. CDR3 DNA: TGTGCCAGCAGTATTAGCGGGGGGGCCTTCTACGAGCAGTACTTC.

This clonotype appeared a few times. The chain employs TRBV7-9 and TRBJ2-2, with D unresolved. Germline loops: CDR1 SEHNR, CDR2 FQNEAQ (reference sequence). V was cut by 2 bases and J by 1 base, with 8 bases left in between. The CDR3 has 15 amino acids. Written as DNA, the CDR3 is TGTGCCAGCAGCTTATCGGCAGGGAACACCGGGGAGCTGTTTTTT. It encodes CASSLSAGNTGELFF.

This clonotype was counted between two and nine times. This chain uses TRBV20-1 with TRBJ2-7, with D maybe TRBD1 (6 bases). Germline assignment: CDR1 DFQATT and CDR2 SNEGSKA (reference sequence). The CDR3 is 15 amino acids. Trimming left V 0 bases short and J 1 base short, with 13 bases between. The CDR3 DNA is TGCAGTGCTAGAGAAGGGGGTGGTGGGTCCTACGAGCAGTACTTC. This encodes CSAREGGGGSYEQYF.